A single sample is the source of the 16 T cell receptor beta chains below, sequenced in a study of shared clonotypes between healthy human individuals. Some clones are missing from TCRdb's copy, which holds only in-frame ones; the method was immunoSEQ multiplex PCR. This sample has 2 million to 2.5 million clones, with 90% to 97% found just once. The sequenced sample consisted of naive CD4+ T cells sorted from blood. As to subset: CD45RA+ positively selected. The source of these receptors is a man younger than 35 in good health.

The chain has TRBV25-1 and TRBJ1-6; D is uncertain. V lost 10 bases, J lost 6 bases, and 10 bases lay in between. This CDR3 comprises 12 residues. Germline CDR1 MGHDK, CDR2 SYGVNS. Written as DNA, the CDR3 is TGTGCCATCAGGCCGCTTAATTCACCCCTCCACTTT. It translates to CAIRPLNSPLHF.

This chain joins TRBV7-2 and TRBJ2-5, with 12 bases that match TRBD2. The V segment lost 5 bases and the J segment 7 bases; nucleotides outside the gene matches: 8. Germline CDR1 is SGHTA and CDR2 is FQGNSA. CDR3 length equals 15 residues. The CDR3 sequence is CASSPRLAGVGTQYF. In DNA form, the CDR3 reads TGTGCCAGCAGCCCCCGACTAGCGGGAGTGGGGACCCAGTACTTC.

The J gene is TRBJ2-4, the V gene TRBV10-1; unclear D gene. Trimming cost V 6 bases and J 2 bases, with 17 bases left between them. Germline CDR1 and CDR2: WNHNN and SYGVQD (reference sequence). The CDR3 loop spans 16 amino acids. The CDR3 DNA is TGCGCCAGCAGACCCGGGCCTCACGGGTCCAAAAACATTCAGTACTTC. This sequence encodes CASRPGPHGSKNIQYF.

Remarks on this clone: Distinct nucleotide sequences in the sample also encode this CDR3. This chain connects TRBV5-1 to TRBJ2-7; weak D call: TRBD1 (6 bases). This CDR3 spans 14 amino acids. The germline V gene encodes CDR1 SGHRS and CDR2 YFSETQ. Trimming shortened V by 4 bases and J by 2 bases, and 13 bases separated the two germline ends. The CDR3 DNA follows: TGCGCCAGCAGCCCCGGGACATTCACCTACGAGCAGTACTTC. Protein: CASSPGTFTYEQYF.

The chain combines TRBV19 with TRBJ2-5; possible D gene TRBD1, 5 bases. V dropped 0 bases and J dropped 4 bases, with 12 bases sitting between them. Germline assignment: CDR1 LNHDA and CDR2 SQIVND (reference sequence). This CDR3 is 15 amino acids long. The CDR3: CASSIEWGRGETQYF. CDR3 nucleotides: TGTGCCAGTAGTATAGAATGGGGAAGGGGAGAGACCCAGTACTTC.

This chain connects TRBV2 to TRBJ1-5; perhaps TRBD1 as D (6 bases). The germline V gene encodes CDR1 SNHLY and CDR2 FYNNEI. The CDR3 extends over 15 amino acids. The V and J ends lost 11 bases and 2 bases respectively, with 19 bases between them. The CDR3 nucleotides are TGTGCCTCTGGGCCAGGGGATTCACGCAATCAGCCCCAGCATTTT. It yields the protein CASGPGDSRNQPQHF. The entire variable domain, with the rest obtained from reference TRBV2 and TRBJ1-5, is as follows: EPEVTQTPSHQVTQMGQEVILRCVPISNHLYFYWYRQILGQKVEFLVSFYNNEISEKSEIFDDQFSVERPDGSNFTLKIRSTKLEDSAMYFCASGPGDSRNQPQHFGDGTRLSIL.

As regards this clone: The sample carries other DNA sequences with the same CDR3. The CDR3, as DNA: TGTGCCAGCAGCCCGGGGCAGCCCACCGGGGAGCTGTTTTTT. Protein sequence: CASSPGQPTGELFF. The V gene is TRBV7-2, the J gene TRBJ2-2; D possibly matches TRBD1 or TRBD2 (5 bases each). Trimming removed 5 bases at V and 4 bases at J, with 11 bases between. Per germline, CDR1 SGHTA and CDR2 FQGNSA. This CDR3 contains 14 residues.

The V and J genes are TRBV18 and TRBJ1-1; the match to TRBD1 covers 8 bases. Germline values: CDR1 KGHSH, CDR2 LQKENI. V shed 0 bases, J shed 1 base, and the junction held 4 bases outside the gene matches. The CDR3 has 16 amino acids. CDR3 loop: CASSPPPDRENTEAFF. CDR3 DNA sequence: TGTGCCAGCTCACCACCGCCGGACAGGGAGAACACTGAAGCTTTCTTT.

Only one count was recorded for this clone. This chain links TRBV5-5 with TRBJ1-5, with D hard to call. Trimming removed 0 bases at V and 9 bases at J, with 13 bases between. Germline V CDR1 and CDR2: SGHKS, YYEKEE (reference sequence). CDR3 length: 14 amino acids. CDR3 region: CASSLEASARPQHF. The CDR3 bases are TGTGCCAGCAGCTTGGAGGCGTCCGCAAGGCCCCAGCATTTT.

The chain couples TRBV7-2 to TRBJ2-1, with D unclear. Looked up from germline, CDR1 is SGHTA and CDR2 is FQGNSA. V was trimmed by 8 bases and J by 0 bases, leaving 11 bases between them. The CDR3 spans 14 residues. CDR3 nucleotide sequence: TGTGCCAGCGGACGACTGAGCTCCTACAATGAGCAGTTCTTC. It encodes CASGRLSSYNEQFF.

The chain has TRBV7-9 and TRBJ1-2; 9 bases fit TRBD1. Trimming at V came to 5 bases and at J to 2 bases, leaving 9 bases not matched to a gene. Germline assignment: CDR1 SEHNR and CDR2 FQNEAQ (reference sequence). The CDR3 is 16 amino acids. The CDR3 region has the DNA TGTGCCAGCAGCCATACCCGGGACAGGGACAACTATGGCTACACCTTC. Translated: CASSHTRDRDNYGYTF.

The rearrangement joins TRBV28 to TRBJ2-6, with D uncertain. The V gene lost 5 bases and the J gene lost 7 bases, with 12 bases spanning the gap. Germline CDR1 reads MDHEN; CDR2 reads SYDVKM. The CDR3 contains 14 residues. The CDR3 here is CASSPSVRANVLTF. CDR3 bases: TGTGCCAGCAGTCCATCGGTACGAGCCAACGTCCTGACTTTC.

Details on this clone: This specimen includes other DNA sequences encoding the same CDR3. The V and J genes are TRBV9 and TRBJ2-2; D ambiguous. V dropped 0 bases and J dropped 1 base, with 4 bases sitting between them. In germline, CDR1 is SGDLS, CDR2 YYNGEE. The CDR3 has 14 amino acids. The CDR3 sequence is CASSVGGNTGELFF. For the CDR3, the DNA is TGTGCCAGCAGCGTAGGAGGGAACACCGGGGAGCTGTTTTTT.

The chain links TRBV5-5 to TRBJ2-7; 9 bases align to TRBD2. Germline trimming cut 4 bases from V and 3 bases from J; bases unmatched to any gene: 5. This CDR3 has 14 residues. Per the germline V gene, CDR1 is SGHKS and CDR2 is YYEKEE (reference sequence). CDR3 coding DNA: TGTGCCAGCAGCCCATCAGCGGGAGGCTACGAGCAGTACTTC. Translation: CASSPSAGGYEQYF. The full variable domain, with the rest looked up from reference TRBV5-5 and TRBJ2-7, is DAGVTQSPTHLIKTRGQQVTLRCSPISGHKSVSWYQQVLGQGPQFIFQYYEKEERGRGNFPDRFSARQFPNYSSELNVNALLLGDSALYLCASSPSAGGYEQYFGPGTRLTVT.

The chain combines TRBV30 with TRBJ2-5; 9 nucleotides match TRBD2. The end of the DNA aligns better with TRBJ2-7, so the J call may be wrong. This CDR3 is built from 14 residues. CDR1 and CDR2 (germline): GTSNPN, SVGIG (reference sequence). This chain's CDR3 is CAWNHPGLAYEQYF. In nucleotides, the CDR3 is TGTGCCTGGAACCACCCGGGACTAGCTTACGAGCAGTACTTC.

The rearrangement uses TRBV25-1 and TRBJ2-7; unclear D gene. Trimming shortened V by 3 bases and J by 12 bases, and 12 bases separated the two germline ends. Germline CDR1 MGHDK, CDR2 SYGVNS. This CDR3 region has 11 residues. CDR3 region: CASSEQVVWYF. CDR3 DNA sequence: TGTGCCAGCAGTGAGCAGGTGGTTTGGTACTTC.